This passage covers 25 T cell receptor beta chains from one sample sequenced in a study of blood T cell repertoires in COVID-19. The table came from immunoSEQ multiplex PCR; TCRdb's copy has only in-frame clones and leaves some out. The repertoire holds some 200,000 clones, with less than 90% as singletons. Sequenced sample: peripheral blood. The receptor set was obtained from a woman in her forties or fifties with acute or convalescent COVID-19.

This chain connects TRBV30 to TRBJ2-3; D perhaps matches TRBD2 (6 bases). The CDR3 totals 13 residues. The germline gives CDR1 GTSNPN, CDR2 SVGIG (reference sequence). The V end lost 5 bases, the J end lost 8 bases, and 17 bases lay between the germline ends. In DNA, the CDR3 is TGTGCCTGGTCTTCGACCCTCGGGGGTACGCAGTATTTT. Translation: CAWSSTLGGTQYF.

The chain is built from TRBV7-9 and TRBJ2-1; 9 nucleotides match TRBD1. V lost 5 bases and J lost 16; bases outside the gene matches: 6. CDR1 and CDR2 from the germline V gene are SEHNR and FQNEAQ (reference sequence). This CDR3 spans 11 amino acids. The CDR3 sequence: CASSRTGGSFF. Written as DNA, the CDR3 is TGTGCCAGCAGCAGAACAGGGGGCTCTTTCTTC. Variable domain in full (rest from reference TRBV7-9 and TRBJ2-1): DTGVSQNPRHKITKRGQNVTFRCDPISEHNRLYWYRQTLGQGPEFLTYFQNEAQLEKSRLLSDRFSAERPKGSFSTLEIQRTEQGDSAMYLCASSRTGGSFFGPGTRLTVL.

The chain carries TRBV6-5 and TRBJ2-5, with a tentative D call TRBD2 (6 bases). The CDR3 runs 11 residues. Trimming pared 8 bases from V and 5 bases from J, leaving 9 bases between. Per germline, CDR1 MNHEY and CDR2 SVGAGI. In DNA, the CDR3 is TGTGCCAGCCGGGGGAGGGAGACCCAGTACTTC. Its protein is CASRGRETQYF.

V is TRBV6-1 and J is TRBJ1-4, with D maybe TRBD1 (6 bases). The ends were cut back, 2 bases at V and 8 bases at J, with 12 bases in the middle. Germline CDR1 MNHNS, CDR2 SASEGT. This CDR3 has 14 residues. CDR3 coding DNA: TGTGCCAGCAGTGAAAGGACAGATGGCGAAAAACTGTTTTTT. This encodes CASSERTDGEKLFF.

The chain employs TRBV11-2 and TRBJ1-1, with TRBD1 matching over 10 bases. CDR3 size: 16 residues. Germline CDR1 and CDR2: SGHAT and FQNNGV. J lost 1 base, V lost 6 bases, and 8 bases had no gene match. The CDR3 spells CASSLTGGRTNTEAFF. CDR3 bases: TGTGCCAGCAGTTTGACAGGGGGCCGGACGAACACTGAAGCTTTCTTT.

The rearrangement uses TRBV13 and TRBJ2-1, with 12 bases matching TRBD2. Germline V gene lookup returns CDR1 PRHDT and CDR2 FYEKMQ (reference sequence). The CDR3 contains 16 residues. V was clipped by 8 bases and J by 7 bases; unmatched bases: 12. The CDR3 loop reads CASGTSGLERLNEQFF. The DNA for the CDR3 is TGTGCCAGCGGGACTAGCGGGCTGGAGCGCTTGAATGAGCAGTTCTTC.

The V call is TRBV10-1, the J call TRBJ2-5; a weak D match, TRBD2 (5 bases). Germline CDR1 WNHNN, CDR2 SYGVQD (reference sequence). V was cut by 3 bases and J by 7 bases, with 12 bases left in between. This CDR3 comprises 13 residues. The CDR3 DNA sequence: TGCGCCAGCAGTGAACGGGGAATAGGGACCCAGTACTTC. This translates into CASSERGIGTQYF.

The V call is TRBV9, the J call TRBJ2-2, with TRBD2 matching 7 bases. The germline gives CDR1 SGDLS, CDR2 YYNGEE. The V and J ends lost 4 bases and 2 bases, in that order; junction bases with no gene match: 5. The length of the CDR3 is 15 residues. The CDR3 nucleotides are TGTGCCAGCAGCCCACGGGGGGACAACACCGGGGAGCTGTTTTTT. Encoded protein: CASSPRGDNTGELFF.

This chain uses TRBV6-4 with TRBJ2-6; weak D call: TRBD1 (5 bases). This CDR3 comprises 17 residues. Germline loops: CDR1 MRHNA, CDR2 SNTAGT. The V end was cut by 3 bases, the J end by 0 bases, with 12 bases between. DNA for the CDR3: TGTGCCAGCAGTGATACAGGCTCGAGCTCTGGGGCCAACGTCCTGACTTTC. Protein sequence: CASSDTGSSSGANVLTF.

The chain recombines TRBV6-1 with TRBJ1-5; 7 nucleotides match TRBD1. The junction had 8 bases not matched to a gene; V was cut back by 6 bases and J by 9 bases. Germline CDR1 is MNHNS and CDR2 is SASEGT. CDR3 length equals 13 residues. This CDR3 reads CASRDRDFWPQHF. The CDR3 nucleotides read TGTGCCAGCAGAGACAGGGATTTTTGGCCCCAGCATTTT.

This clone was seen only once. The CDR3 loop is CASSLAGGRSGANVLTF. The CDR3 region has the DNA TGTGCCAGCAGCTTAGCAGGGGGTCGCTCTGGGGCCAACGTCCTGACTTTC. The rearrangement joins TRBV7-9 to TRBJ2-6; D might be TRBD1 (6 bases). With 0 bases removed from V and 0 bases from J, the gap between germline ends came to 9 bases. Germline CDR1 is SEHNR and CDR2 is FQNEAQ (reference sequence). The CDR3 loop spans 17 amino acids.

V is TRBV19 and J is TRBJ1-4, with D tentatively TRBD1 (5 bases). The CDR3 has 14 residues. Deletions cut 5 bases from V and 4 bases from J, with 11 bases between. Looked up from germline, CDR1 is LNHDA and CDR2 is SQIVND (reference sequence). The CDR3 spells CASSGGGINEKLFF. Written as DNA, the CDR3 is TGTGCCAGTAGTGGCGGGGGAATTAATGAAAAACTGTTTTTT.

The rearrangement joins TRBV5-6 to TRBJ2-5, with a tentative D call TRBD2 (7 bases). V lost 0 bases, J lost 4 bases, and 16 bases lay in between. The germline V gene encodes CDR1 SGHDT and CDR2 YYEEEE. The CDR3 is made up of 16 amino acids. CDR3 in DNA: TGTGCCAGCAGCTTGGTAGTTGGGGGGGCCAGAGAGACCCAGTACTTC. Translating gives CASSLVVGGARETQYF.

The chain links TRBV29-1 to TRBJ2-1; D perhaps matches TRBD1 (5 bases). Trimming took off 8 bases at V and 0 bases at J, with 14 bases between the two ends. CDR1 and CDR2 from the germline V gene are SQVTM and ANQGSEA. The CDR3 contains 14 residues. This CDR3 reads CSTCDSSSYNEQFF. The CDR3 coding sequence is TGCAGCACTTGCGACAGCAGCTCCTACAATGAGCAGTTCTTC.

The chain combines TRBV6-2 or TRBV6-3 with TRBJ2-3; the D gene is possibly TRBD2 (7 bases). The CDR3 extends over 16 amino acids. Germline V gene sequence: CDR1 MNHEY, CDR2 SVGEGT. Trimming took 6 bases from V and 2 from J, leaving 18 bases between them. The CDR3 sequence is CASSPSKGGDTDTQYF. Here the CDR3 DNA reads TGTGCCAGCAGCCCCTCCAAGGGGGGGGACACAGATACGCAGTATTTT.

The DNA of the CDR3 is TGTGCCAGCAGCTTAGAAGGGACAGGGTCCTACCGGACCCAGTACTTC. It yields the protein CASSLEGTGSYRTQYF. The chain is built from TRBV11-3 and TRBJ2-5, with 9 bases that match TRBD1. V was clipped by 0 bases and J by 7 bases; unmatched bases: 9. Germline-derived CDR1 and CDR2 are SGHNT and YENEEA. The CDR3 has 16 amino acids.

The V and J genes are TRBV19 and TRBJ2-1, with 10 bases lining up with TRBD2. Unmatched junction bases numbered 4, after V lost 3 bases and J lost 2 bases. The CDR3 runs 16 residues. Germline CDR1 is LNHDA and CDR2 is SQIVND (reference sequence). The CDR3 coding sequence is TGTGCCAGTAGTATCTACCTAGCGGGGGCCTACAATGAGCAGTTCTTC. Translating it yields CASSIYLAGAYNEQFF.

The V gene is TRBV27, the J gene TRBJ1-5; D call uncertain. The V end was cut by 3 bases, the J end by 0 bases, with 3 bases between. Germline V gives CDR1 MNHEY, CDR2 SMNVEV (reference sequence). CDR3 length equals 13 residues. The CDR3 spells CASSFRSNQPQHF. The CDR3 DNA reads TGTGCCAGCAGTTTCCGTAGCAATCAGCCCCAGCATTTT.

This clone appeared once. V is TRBV27 and J is TRBJ1-1, with a weak D call TRBD1 (6 bases). Germline-derived CDR1 and CDR2 are MNHEY and SMNVEV (reference sequence). Trimming stripped 3 bases from V and 4 bases from J, with 12 bases between. The CDR3 loop spans 14 amino acids. The CDR3 DNA reads TGTGCCAGCAGTTTGCACGACAGGCTCACTGAAGCTTTCTTT. Its protein product is CASSLHDRLTEAFF.

The chain is built from TRBV10-3 and TRBJ1-2, with 8 bases matching TRBD1. The CDR3 contains 15 residues. The V and J ends lost 8 bases and 6 bases, in that order; junction bases with no gene match: 14. The V gene's germline CDR1 is ENHRY and CDR2 SYGVKD. CDR3 bases: TGTGCCATCCCTGCCTCGGACAGGGTTCCACATGGCTACACCTTC. Its translation is CAIPASDRVPHGYTF.

The chain couples TRBV19 to TRBJ1-3; TRBD1 agrees at 7 bases. The CDR3 totals 14 residues. V was clipped by 9 bases and J by 0 bases; unmatched bases: 5. Per the germline V gene, CDR1 is LNHDA and CDR2 is SQIVND (reference sequence). The CDR3 DNA follows: TGTGCCAGCGGGACAGATCACTCTGGAAACACCATATATTTT. Translating it yields CASGTDHSGNTIYF.

This clone is a singleton in its sample. The genes are TRBV3-1 (or the pseudogene TRBV3-2) and TRBJ1-4, with D tentatively TRBD1 (6 bases). This CDR3 comprises 16 residues. CDR1 is LGHDT, CDR2 YNNKEL, per germline (reference sequence). The V gene lost 3 bases and the J gene lost 6 bases, with 17 bases spanning the gap. CDR3 nucleotide sequence: TGTGCCAGCAGCCACCTCCAGGGGATGGGAGATGAAAAACTGTTTTTT. Residues: CASSHLQGMGDEKLFF.

The chain uses TRBV3-1 (or the pseudogene TRBV3-2) and TRBJ1-4, with D perhaps TRBD1 (5 bases). Germline CDR1 is LGHDT and CDR2 is YNNKEL (reference sequence). The CDR3 is 16 residues long. The germline V and J ends were trimmed by 3 bases and 0 bases, with 11 bases remaining between them. CDR3 sequence: CASSHLPGATNEKLFF. DNA for the CDR3: TGTGCCAGCAGCCATCTTCCGGGGGCAACTAATGAAAAACTGTTTTTT.

This rearrangement joins TRBV6-2 or TRBV6-3 to TRBJ2-2, with TRBD2 matching 11 bases. This CDR3 is 18 amino acids long. CDR1 and CDR2 (germline): MNHEY, SVGEGT. J gave up 2 bases and V 5 bases, and 10 bases lay outside the gene matches. The CDR3 protein is CASSPIPSGGPNTGELFF. CDR3 DNA sequence: TGTGCCAGCAGTCCCATCCCTAGCGGGGGGCCTAACACCGGGGAGCTGTTTTTT.

The V gene is TRBV5-4, the J gene TRBJ2-1; TRBD2 matches 11 bases. This CDR3 comprises 15 residues. With V trimmed by 7 bases and J by 8 bases, 11 bases remained unmatched. Germline assignment: CDR1 SGHNT and CDR2 YYREEE (reference sequence). Here the CDR3 DNA reads TGTGCCAGCTATCCAGGGACTAGCGGAGGGTATGAGCAGTTCTTC. Translating it yields CASYPGTSGGYEQFF. The whole variable domain, remainder taken from reference TRBV5-4 and TRBJ2-1, is ETGVTQSPTHLIKTRGQQVTLRCSSQSGHNTVSWYQQALGQGPQFIFQYYREEENGRGNFPPRFSGLQFPNYSSELNVNALELDDSALYLCASYPGTSGGYEQFFGPGTRLTVL.